Below are 18 T cell receptor beta chains sequenced from a single sample in a study of T cell changes during pregnancy in multiple sclerosis. The protocol was immunoSEQ multiplex PCR, while the TCRdb copy is restricted to in-frame clones and leaves out a portion. Found here are roughly 100,000 clones, roughly nine tenths of them singletons; the top ten hold 1.6%. This specimen consisted of peripheral blood, obtained before pregnancy. These receptor sequences come from a female donor with multiple sclerosis, enrolled in a pregnancy study.

The chain combines TRBV7-2 with TRBJ2-1, with D tentatively TRBD2 (6 bases). Trimming removed 5 bases from V and 8 bases from J, with 16 bases in between. This CDR3 is built from 14 residues. Germline V lookup: CDR1 SGHTA, CDR2 FQGNSA. CDR3 protein: CASSPRGLSDEQFF. CDR3 in DNA: TGTGCCAGCAGCCCCCGGGGACTGTCCGATGAGCAGTTCTTC. Looking up the rest from reference TRBV7-2 and TRBJ2-1 gives the full variable domain: GAGVSQSPSNKVTEKGKDVELRCDPISGHTALYWYRQSLGQGLEFLIYFQGNSAPDKSGLPSDRFSAERTGGSVSTLTIQRTQQEDSAVYLCASSPRGLSDEQFFGPGTRLTVL.

This chain uses TRBV6-5 with TRBJ2-3, with a weak D call TRBD1 (6 bases). V gave up 5 bases and J gave up 6 bases, with 18 bases separating them. CDR1 MNHEY and CDR2 SVGAGI come from the germline V gene. The CDR3 runs 15 residues. CDR3: CASSIQGPKVDTQYF. The CDR3 DNA is TGTGCCAGCAGTATACAGGGCCCAAAAGTGGATACGCAGTATTTT.

This chain links TRBV6-4 with TRBJ2-5; 13 nucleotides align to TRBD2. Germline V CDR1 and CDR2: MRHNA, SNTAGT. With V trimmed by 5 bases and J by 2 bases, 2 bases remained unmatched. This CDR3 comprises 15 residues. Here the CDR3 DNA reads TGTGCCAGCAGTAAACTAGCGGGAGGGCAAGAGACCCAGTACTTC. Translating it yields CASSKLAGGQETQYF.

This clone was picked up a small number of times. This chain joins TRBV5-5 and TRBJ1-2; D unclear. Germline CDR1 reads SGHKS; CDR2 reads YYEKEE (reference sequence). The CDR3 is 14 amino acids. V lost 0 bases, J lost 4 bases, and 10 bases lay in between. The CDR3 sequence: CASSLAVRSYGYTF. Written as DNA, the CDR3 is TGTGCCAGCAGCTTGGCGGTCCGCTCCTATGGCTACACCTTC.

This chain connects TRBV27 to TRBJ1-2; maybe TRBD1 (5 bases). The V end was cut by 6 bases, the J end by 1 base, with 15 bases between. Germline loops: CDR1 MNHEY, CDR2 SMNVEV (reference sequence). This CDR3 contains 15 residues. DNA of the CDR3: TGTGCCAGCAGGGGGGGGTCAACCAATAACTATGGCTACACCTTC. It yields the protein CASRGGSTNNYGYTF.

The chain couples TRBV2 to TRBJ2-7; possibly TRBD2 for D (5 bases). V was pared by 6 bases and J by 3 bases, with 15 bases between. From germline, CDR1 is SNHLY and CDR2 FYNNEI. The CDR3 covers 14 residues. Here the CDR3 DNA reads TGTGCCAGCAGACGTCCTGGGGAGTACTACGAGCAGTACTTC. Encoded protein: CASRRPGEYYEQYF. The full variable domain, completed using reference TRBV2 and TRBJ2-7, is EPEVTQTPSHQVTQMGQEVILRCVPISNHLYFYWYRQILGQKVEFLVSFYNNEISEKSEIFDDQFSVERPDGSNFTLKIRSTKLEDSAMYFCASRRPGEYYEQYFGPGTRLTVT.

This chain links TRBV28 with TRBJ2-7; 9 nucleotides align to TRBD2. CDR1 MDHEN and CDR2 SYDVKM come from the germline V gene. The CDR3 extends over 16 amino acids. V lost 5 bases to trimming and J lost 5 bases; unmatched junction nucleotides: 13. The CDR3 coding sequence is TGTGCCAGCAGTAGTTCGCGGGAGGGCCTCTTTAACGAGCAGTACTTC. It is translated as CASSSSREGLFNEQYF.

This chain joins TRBV19 and TRBJ1-2; 9 bases are shared with TRBD1. CDR1 is LNHDA and CDR2 is SQIVND in the germline V gene (reference sequence). The CDR3 extends over 16 amino acids. J was trimmed by 6 bases and V by 3 bases; bases with no gene match: 11. CDR3 bases: TGTGCCAGTAGTATGGTACCGACAGGGGGTCGGGATGGCTACACCTTC. Its protein product is CASSMVPTGGRDGYTF.

This rearrangement joins TRBV19 to TRBJ2-3, with TRBD2 matching over 11 bases. Losses at the gene ends were 4 bases for V and 12 bases for J; bases not matched to a gene: 18. Germline lookup yields CDR1 LNHDA and CDR2 SQIVND (reference sequence). The CDR3 spans 17 residues. The CDR3 sequence: CASSTSNLNRSGRAQYF. The CDR3 DNA reads TGTGCCAGTAGTACCTCAAACCTAAACCGTAGCGGGAGGGCCCAGTATTTT. The entire variable domain, with the rest obtained from reference TRBV19 and TRBJ2-3, is as follows: DGGITQSPKYLFRKEGQNVTLSCEQNLNHDAMYWYRQDPGQGLRLIYYSQIVNDFQKGDIAEGYSVSREKKESFPLTVTSAQKNPTAFYLCASSTSNLNRSGRAQYFGPGTRLTVL.

J is TRBJ1-5 and V is TRBV21-1. TRBV21-1 is an annotated pseudogene. CDR3 size: 13 residues. The chain's CDR3 is CASSRYERQPQHF. For the CDR3, the DNA is TGTGCCAGCAGCCGTTACGAGAGGCAGCCCCAGCATTTT.

The rearrangement uses TRBV2 and TRBJ2-1, with TRBD1 matching 7 bases. Germline CDR1 reads SNHLY; CDR2 reads FYNNEI. V gave up 6 bases and J gave up 6 bases; unmatched junction bases: 8. The CDR3 totals 14 residues. DNA of the CDR3: TGTGCCAGCAGCTCTGACAGGGTAGGCAATGAGCAGTTCTTC. The encoded protein is CASSSDRVGNEQFF.

The genes are TRBV6-5 and TRBJ2-1; D gene unclear. The length of the CDR3 is 14 residues. The germline CDR1 and CDR2 sequences are MNHEY and SVGAGI. V lost 7 bases to trimming and J lost 0 bases, with 10 bases between them. CDR3 region: CASISPSSYNEQFF. The CDR3 region has the DNA TGTGCCAGCATTTCCCCTAGCTCCTACAATGAGCAGTTCTTC.

DNA of the CDR3: TGCAGCGTCGCGGGCGTGAAGGGAGGGCGGCCTGGTTCCTACGAGCAGTACTTC. It yields the protein CSVAGVKGGRPGSYEQYF. The V call is TRBV29-1, the J call TRBJ2-7; 7 positions agree with TRBD2. Germline values: CDR1 SQVTM, CDR2 ANQGSEA. The V gene end was trimmed by 6 bases and the J gene end by 1 base; junction bases not matched to a gene: 21. There are 18 residues in the CDR3.

V gene TRBV9 combines with J gene TRBJ2-7; 11 bases align to TRBD2. The CDR3 runs 13 residues. V trimming: 4 bases; J trimming: 6 bases; junction bases outside the gene matches: 3. Germline assignment: CDR1 SGDLS and CDR2 YYNGEE. This CDR3 is CASSFGLAGEQYF. The DNA of the CDR3 is TGTGCCAGCAGCTTTGGACTAGCGGGCGAGCAGTACTTC.

The chain employs TRBV7-6 and TRBJ1-6; 10 nucleotides agree with TRBD1. Germline CDR1 is SGHVS and CDR2 is FNYEAQ. With 3 bases clipped from V and 10 bases from J, the junction kept 9 bases outside the gene matches. The CDR3 totals 16 residues. This CDR3 reads CASSFHRDRGGSPLHF. DNA for the CDR3: TGTGCCAGCAGCTTCCACCGGGACAGGGGAGGGTCACCCCTCCACTTT.

The chain couples TRBV21-1 to TRBJ1-3. TRBV21-1 is a listed pseudogene. This CDR3 is 15 amino acids long. The CDR3 spells CASSCSRGFRNTIYF. Here the CDR3 DNA reads TGTGCCAGCAGCTGCAGTCGGGGGTTCAGAAACACCATATATTTT.

J is TRBJ2-7 and V is TRBV7-9, with 9 bases that match TRBD2. Germline V CDR1 and CDR2: SEHNR, FQNEAQ (reference sequence). The CDR3 loop spans 14 amino acids. Trimming at V came to 5 bases and at J to 6 bases, leaving 8 bases not matched to a gene. CDR3 protein: CASSPSSGVREQYF. CDR3 nucleotides: TGTGCCAGCAGCCCCTCTAGCGGGGTGCGCGAGCAGTACTTC.

V is TRBV29-1 and J is TRBJ1-2; no clear D. V was shortened by 3 bases and J by 3 bases, with 11 bases between the two germline ends. CDR1 is SQVTM, CDR2 ANQGSEA, per germline. The CDR3 covers 13 residues. The CDR3 loop reads CSVDNKYDYGYTF. The CDR3 DNA follows: TGCAGCGTTGACAACAAATATGACTATGGCTACACCTTC.